There are many counts of the clone carrying this T cell receptor beta chain. The record originates from a study of T cells in Graves' hyperthyroidism and ophthalmopathy. V dropped 5 bases and J dropped 3; count of bases not matched to a gene: 7. The CDR3 totals 14 residues. Germline V CDR1 and CDR2: SGHAT, FQNNGV. RNA transcripts provided the source from which TCR beta CDR3 regions were amplified. HTBI primers were employed in a first-round RT-PCR of the TCR CDR3. A single record per CDR3 protein comes from TCRdb applying MiXCR to the multiplex PCR reads. Among around 580,000 distinct CDR3 sequences listed, around 45% were seen once.

The source of this sequence is a woman aged 18-29 years with Graves' hyperthyroidism. Sequenced sample: peripheral blood or thyroid tissue (not recorded which). The rearrangement joins TRBV11-2 to TRBJ2-7, with TRBD1 matching 7 bases. The CDR3 nucleotides read TGTGCCAGCAGCGACTCCGGGACAGACTACGAGCAGTACTTC. This gives the protein CASSDSGTDYEQYF.